This T cell receptor (beta chain) was recovered during a study of blood T cell repertoires in COVID-19 (dated by TCRdb to the early 2020s). Concerning the study at large: Collaborator samples came from the United States, Italy and Spain and covered acute and convalescent phases of COVID-19. Where available, HLA class I and class II types were taken from metadata supplied by the sample provider and were not determined by assay-based typing. A de-identified subject ID, COVID-19 status, age in years and sex were almost always included in the sample metadata. The prospective study material was composed of cDNA or gDNA derived from T cells, B-cell-depleted T cells, or PBMCs. A freely available public database, intended as a resource for researchers studying the immune response to SARS-CoV-2, is where the repertoires were released. The dataset comprised deeply sampled blood TCRbeta repertoires from subjects exposed to, actively infected with, or recovered from COVID-19. The samples were drawn from the first 160 participants of the ongoing ImmuneRACE study and from about 1,200 subjects provided by 6 global collaborators.

At one collaborating source in Seattle, patients were enrolled during active infection and were followed longitudinally through the course of disease. Collaborating institutions collected whole blood in K2EDTA tubes following their own protocols. Collaborator samples were shipped for TCRbeta analysis as frozen whole blood, isolated PBMCs, or DNA extracted from either sample type. Study-level results and caveats: The amount of clinical and demographic metadata varied by source and participant and was provided uncurated.

The CDR3 runs 13 amino acids, cysteine and phenylalanine included. The read is trimmed to its CDR3 DNA, 39 bases read in frame from base 1. V loses 7 bases of germline sequence and J loses 3 bases, and the interval between the two ends is 13 bases. CDR1 is given as SNHLY and CDR2 as FYNNEI, both from the germline V gene. TCRbeta CDR3 regions were amplified from genomic DNA using the immunoSEQ Assay, a bias-controlled multiplex PCR. Turning to the authors' computational methods: The number of nucleated cells in each sample was estimated by amplification of reference gene primers within the assay. To quantify the absolute abundance of each unique TCRbeta CDR3 rearrangement, sequence reads were collapsed and filtered. For each sample, productive Simpson clonality was calculated by taking the square root of Simpson's diversity index across productive rearrangements. This is the immuneACCESS table as TCRdb keeps it, with only in-frame sequences that have V and J called. A part of the clones is gone; compared with another copy, unresolved V genes explain less than half, and the rest is unexplained. Clone size and V and J calls were adopted from that table, with D and trimming inferred from the DNA. The table for this sample lists some 230,000 clones; 75% to 85% of them were counted only once. The top ten clonotypes cover roughly 8% of the sample.

This clone was detected only a few times. No cognate antigen has been identified for it. Base qualities are missing; no much larger clone stands one base away. This chain is built from TRBV2 and TRBJ2-7; a confident D gene designation cannot be given. Sequenced input: peripheral blood. The clonotype comes from a woman aged 80 or over with COVID-19, enrolled during active disease. The CDR3 region: CASKLGGYYEQYF. The sequence in DNA is TGTGCCAGCAAGCTCGGCGGTTACTACGAGCAGTACTTC.